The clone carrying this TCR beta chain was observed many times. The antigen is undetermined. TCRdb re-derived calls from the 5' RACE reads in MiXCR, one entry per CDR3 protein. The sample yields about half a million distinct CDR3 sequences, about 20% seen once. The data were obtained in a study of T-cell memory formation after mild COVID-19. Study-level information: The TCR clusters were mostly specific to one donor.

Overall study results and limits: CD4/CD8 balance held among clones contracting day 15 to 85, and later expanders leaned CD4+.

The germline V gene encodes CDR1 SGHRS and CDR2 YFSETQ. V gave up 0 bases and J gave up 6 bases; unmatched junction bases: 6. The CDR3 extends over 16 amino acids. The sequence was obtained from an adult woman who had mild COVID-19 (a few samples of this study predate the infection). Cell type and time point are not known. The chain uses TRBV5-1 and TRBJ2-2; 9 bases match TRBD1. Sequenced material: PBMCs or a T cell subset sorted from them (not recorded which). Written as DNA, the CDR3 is TGCGCCAGCAGCTTGGACGGGACAGGGTCTCCCGGGGAGCTGTTTTTT. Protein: CASSLDGTGSPGELFF.